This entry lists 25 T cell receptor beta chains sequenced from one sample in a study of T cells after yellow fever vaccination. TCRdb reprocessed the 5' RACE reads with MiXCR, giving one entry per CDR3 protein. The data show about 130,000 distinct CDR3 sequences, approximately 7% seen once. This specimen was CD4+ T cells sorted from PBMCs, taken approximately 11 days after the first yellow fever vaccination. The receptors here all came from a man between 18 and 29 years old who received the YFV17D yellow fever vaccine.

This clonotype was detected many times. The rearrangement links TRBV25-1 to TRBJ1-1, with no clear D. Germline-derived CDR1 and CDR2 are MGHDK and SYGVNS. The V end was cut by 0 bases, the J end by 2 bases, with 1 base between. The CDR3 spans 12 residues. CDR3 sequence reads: CASSEYNTEAFF. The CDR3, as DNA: TGTGCCAGCAGTGAATACAACACTGAAGCTTTCTTT.

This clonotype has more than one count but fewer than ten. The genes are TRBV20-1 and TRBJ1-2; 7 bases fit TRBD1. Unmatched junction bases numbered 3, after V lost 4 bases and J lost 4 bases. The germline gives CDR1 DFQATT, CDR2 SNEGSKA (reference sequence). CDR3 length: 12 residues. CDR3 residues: CSATGQSYGYTF. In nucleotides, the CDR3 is TGCAGTGCTACGGGACAGTCCTATGGCTACACCTTC.

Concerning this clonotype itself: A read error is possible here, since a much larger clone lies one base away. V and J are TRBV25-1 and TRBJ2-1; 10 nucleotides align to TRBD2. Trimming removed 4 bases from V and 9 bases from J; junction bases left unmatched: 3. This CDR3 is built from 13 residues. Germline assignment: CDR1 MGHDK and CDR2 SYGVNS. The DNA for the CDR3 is TGTGCCAGCAGTGCAGCGGGGGGGCCTGAGCAGTTCTTC. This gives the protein CASSAAGGPEQFF.

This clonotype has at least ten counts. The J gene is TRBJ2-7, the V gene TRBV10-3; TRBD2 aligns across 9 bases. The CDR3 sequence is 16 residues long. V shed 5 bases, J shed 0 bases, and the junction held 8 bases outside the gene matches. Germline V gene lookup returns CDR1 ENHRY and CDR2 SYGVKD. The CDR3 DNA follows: TGTGCCATCAGTCGCGGGGGGGGACAGAGCTCCTACGAGCAGTACTTC. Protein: CAISRGGGQSSYEQYF.

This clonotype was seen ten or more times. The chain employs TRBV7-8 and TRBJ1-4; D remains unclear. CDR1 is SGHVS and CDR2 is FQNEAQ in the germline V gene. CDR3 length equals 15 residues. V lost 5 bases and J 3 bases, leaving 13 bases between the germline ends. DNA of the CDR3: TGTGCCAGCAGCCCCTTGAAGGGCTCTAATGAAAAACTGTTTTTT. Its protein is CASSPLKGSNEKLFF.

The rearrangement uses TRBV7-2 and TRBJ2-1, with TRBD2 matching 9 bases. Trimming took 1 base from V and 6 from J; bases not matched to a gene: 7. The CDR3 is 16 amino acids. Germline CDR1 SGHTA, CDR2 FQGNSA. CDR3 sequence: CASSLVSLAGPNEQFF. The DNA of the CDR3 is TGTGCCAGCAGCTTAGTGAGTCTAGCGGGGCCCAATGAGCAGTTCTTC.

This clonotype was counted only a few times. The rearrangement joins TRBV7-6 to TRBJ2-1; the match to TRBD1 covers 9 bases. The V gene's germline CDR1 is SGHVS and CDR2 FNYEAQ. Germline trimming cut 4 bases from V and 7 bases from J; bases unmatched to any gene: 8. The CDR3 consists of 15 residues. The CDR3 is CASSSPRGQGNEQFF. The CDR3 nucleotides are TGTGCCAGCAGCTCACCTCGGGGACAGGGAAATGAGCAGTTCTTC.

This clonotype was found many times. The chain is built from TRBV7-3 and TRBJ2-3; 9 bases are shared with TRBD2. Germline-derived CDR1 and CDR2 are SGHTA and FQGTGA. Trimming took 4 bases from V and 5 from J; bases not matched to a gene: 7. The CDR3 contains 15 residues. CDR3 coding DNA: TGTGCCAGCAGCTCCTCCGGACTAGCGCAAGATACGCAGTATTTT. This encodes CASSSSGLAQDTQYF.

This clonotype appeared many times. The CDR3 sequence: CASSPKQPNYGYTF. The CDR3 region has the DNA TGCGCCAGCAGCCCGAAACAGCCTAACTATGGCTACACCTTC. J is TRBJ1-2 and V is TRBV4-1; the D is unclear. Germline V gene sequence: CDR1 MGHRA, CDR2 YSYEKL. The CDR3 totals 14 residues. Trimming left V 4 bases short and J 0 bases short, with 9 bases between.

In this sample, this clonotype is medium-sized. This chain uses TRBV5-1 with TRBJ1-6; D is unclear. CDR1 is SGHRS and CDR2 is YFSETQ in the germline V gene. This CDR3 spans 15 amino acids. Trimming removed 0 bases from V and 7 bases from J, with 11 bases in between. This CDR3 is CASSLGASYNSPLHF. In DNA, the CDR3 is TGCGCCAGCAGCTTGGGGGCGTCTTACAATTCACCCCTCCACTTT. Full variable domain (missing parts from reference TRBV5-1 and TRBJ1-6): KAGVTQTPRYLIKTRGQQVTLSCSPISGHRSVSWYQQTPGQGLQFLFEYFSETQRNKGNFPGRFSGRQFSNSRSEMNVSTLELGDSALYLCASSLGASYNSPLHFGNGTRLTVT.

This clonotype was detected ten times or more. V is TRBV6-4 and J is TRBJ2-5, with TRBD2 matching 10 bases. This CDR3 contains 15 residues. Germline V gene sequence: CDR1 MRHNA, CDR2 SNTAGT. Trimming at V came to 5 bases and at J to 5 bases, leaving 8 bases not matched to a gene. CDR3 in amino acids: CASSSSGGASETQYF. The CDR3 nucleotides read TGTGCCAGCAGTTCCAGCGGGGGGGCCTCGGAGACCCAGTACTTC.

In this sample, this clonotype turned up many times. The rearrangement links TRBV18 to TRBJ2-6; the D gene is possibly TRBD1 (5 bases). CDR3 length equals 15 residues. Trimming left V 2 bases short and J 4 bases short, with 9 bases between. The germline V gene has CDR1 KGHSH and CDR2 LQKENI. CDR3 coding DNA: TGTGCCAGCTCACCAAGCAGGGCCGGGGCCAACGTCCTGACTTTC. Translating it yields CASSPSRAGANVLTF.

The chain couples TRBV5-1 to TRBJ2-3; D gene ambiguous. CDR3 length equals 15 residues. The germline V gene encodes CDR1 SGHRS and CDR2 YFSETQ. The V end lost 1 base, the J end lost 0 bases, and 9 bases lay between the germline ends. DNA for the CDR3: TGCGCCAGCAGCTTGTGGCGAGATAGCACAGATACGCAGTATTTT. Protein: CASSLWRDSTDTQYF.

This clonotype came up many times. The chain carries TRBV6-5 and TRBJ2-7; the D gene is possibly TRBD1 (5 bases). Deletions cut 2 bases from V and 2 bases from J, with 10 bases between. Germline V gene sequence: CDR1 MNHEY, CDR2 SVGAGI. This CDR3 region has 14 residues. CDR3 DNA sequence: TGTGCCAGCAGTTACCAGGGCCCGACCTACGAGCAGTACGTC. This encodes CASSYQGPTYEQYV.

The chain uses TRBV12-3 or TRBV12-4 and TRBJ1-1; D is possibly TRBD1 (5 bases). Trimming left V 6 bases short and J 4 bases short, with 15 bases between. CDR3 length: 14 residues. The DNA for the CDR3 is TGTGCCAGCAGGGAAGACGGGGGGGGCACTGAAGCTTTCTTT. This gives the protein CASREDGGGTEAFF.

The CDR3 protein is CSANRAQAGTDTQYF. For the CDR3, the DNA is TGCAGTGCCAACCGTGCCCAGGCTGGCACAGATACGCAGTATTTT. V usage is TRBV20-1 and J usage is TRBJ2-3, with D hard to call. Germline V gives CDR1 DFQATT, CDR2 SNEGSKA (reference sequence). V gave up 6 bases and J gave up 1 base, with 17 bases separating them. CDR3 length: 15 amino acids.

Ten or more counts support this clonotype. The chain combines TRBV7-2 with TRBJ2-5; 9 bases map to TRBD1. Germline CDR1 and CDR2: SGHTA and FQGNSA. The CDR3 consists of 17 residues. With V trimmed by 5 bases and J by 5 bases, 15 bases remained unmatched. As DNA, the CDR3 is TGTGCCAGCAGCAAAATTAGAGGACAGGGGTTGTGGGAGACCCAGTACTTC. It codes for CASSKIRGQGLWETQYF.

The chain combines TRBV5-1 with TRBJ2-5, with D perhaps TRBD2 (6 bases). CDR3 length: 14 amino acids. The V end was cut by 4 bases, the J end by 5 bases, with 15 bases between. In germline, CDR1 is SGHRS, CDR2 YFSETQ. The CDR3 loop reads CASSPAEGRETQYF. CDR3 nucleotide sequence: TGCGCCAGCAGCCCCGCTGAGGGGAGGGAGACCCAGTACTTC.

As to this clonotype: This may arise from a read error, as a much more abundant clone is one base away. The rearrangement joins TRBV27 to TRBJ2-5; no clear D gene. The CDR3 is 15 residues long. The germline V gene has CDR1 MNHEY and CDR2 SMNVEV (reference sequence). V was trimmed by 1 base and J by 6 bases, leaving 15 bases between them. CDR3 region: CASSLFSGLRKTQYF. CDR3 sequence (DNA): TGTGCCAGCAGTTTATTCTCCGGGTTGAGGAAGACCCAGTACTTC.

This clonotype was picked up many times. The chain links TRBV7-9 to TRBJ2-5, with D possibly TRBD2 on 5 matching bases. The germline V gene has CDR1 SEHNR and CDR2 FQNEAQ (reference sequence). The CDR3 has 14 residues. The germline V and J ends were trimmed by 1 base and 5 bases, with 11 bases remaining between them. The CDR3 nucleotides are TGTGCCAGCAGCTTAGGCGAGGGTTTCGAGACCCAGTACTTC. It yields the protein CASSLGEGFETQYF.

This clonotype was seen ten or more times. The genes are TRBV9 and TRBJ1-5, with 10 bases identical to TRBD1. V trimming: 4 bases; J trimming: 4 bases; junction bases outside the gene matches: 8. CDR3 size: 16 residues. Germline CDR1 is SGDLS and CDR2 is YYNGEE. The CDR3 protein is CASSPGGTGVNQPQHF. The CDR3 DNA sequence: TGTGCCAGCAGCCCTGGAGGGACAGGGGTTAATCAGCCCCAGCATTTT.

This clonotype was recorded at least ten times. The CDR3 region has the DNA TGCAGTGCTTTTCATAGCGGGGGGGCGGTCTACAATGAGCAGTTCTTC. Translation: CSAFHSGGAVYNEQFF. V and J are TRBV20-1 and TRBJ2-1, with TRBD2 identical over 11 bases. The V segment lost 5 bases and the J segment 3 bases; nucleotides outside the gene matches: 9. The germline V gene has CDR1 DFQATT and CDR2 SNEGSKA (reference sequence). The CDR3 runs to 16 residues.

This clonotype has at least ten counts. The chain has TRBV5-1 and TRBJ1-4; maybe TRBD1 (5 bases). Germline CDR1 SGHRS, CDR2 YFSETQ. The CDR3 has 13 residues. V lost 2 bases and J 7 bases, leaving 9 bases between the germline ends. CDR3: CASSFREGEKLFF. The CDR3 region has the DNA TGCGCCAGCAGCTTCAGGGAAGGTGAAAAACTGTTTTTT.

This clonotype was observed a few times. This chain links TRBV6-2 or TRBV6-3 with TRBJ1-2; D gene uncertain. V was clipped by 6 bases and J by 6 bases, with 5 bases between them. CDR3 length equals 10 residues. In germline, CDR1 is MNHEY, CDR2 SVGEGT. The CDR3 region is CASRSHGYTF. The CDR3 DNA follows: TGTGCCAGCAGGAGCCATGGCTACACCTTC.

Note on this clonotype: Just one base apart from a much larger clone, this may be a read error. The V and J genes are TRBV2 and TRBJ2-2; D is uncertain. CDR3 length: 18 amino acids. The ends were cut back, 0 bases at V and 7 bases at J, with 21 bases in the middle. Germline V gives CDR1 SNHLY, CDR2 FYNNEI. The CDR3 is CASSEALLIVRGNGELFF. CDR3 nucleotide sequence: TGTGCCAGCAGTGAAGCGCTTTTGATAGTAAGAGGCAACGGGGAGCTGTTTTTT.